The next 10 T cell receptor beta chains were all read from a single sample in a study of blood T cell repertoires in COVID-19. Measured with immunoSEQ multiplex PCR; TCRdb has only the in-frame clones, and not every one. This sample has about 150,000 clones, with around nine tenths found just once. Sequencing used peripheral blood. The source of these receptors is a woman between 50 and 59 years old with active or convalescent COVID-19.

The rearrangement uses TRBV3-1 (or the pseudogene TRBV3-2) and TRBJ2-5; no definite D call. Trimming pared 8 bases from V and 3 bases from J, leaving 19 bases between. The germline V gene has CDR1 LGHDT and CDR2 YNNKEL (reference sequence). The CDR3 runs to 15 residues. CDR3 residues: CASLVFIRSKETQYF. The CDR3 bases are TGTGCCAGCCTTGTTTTTATTCGATCTAAAGAGACCCAGTACTTC.

The chain combines TRBV12-3 or TRBV12-4 with TRBJ2-1; possibly TRBD1 for D (5 bases). Trimming took off 5 bases at V and 3 bases at J, with 8 bases between the two ends. The CDR3 runs 13 residues. The CDR3 loop is CASSQDSYNEQFF. CDR3 DNA: TGTGCCAGCAGTCAAGACAGCTACAATGAGCAGTTCTTC.

This chain connects TRBV7-9 to TRBJ1-6; the match to TRBD1 covers 9 bases. The V gene's germline CDR1 is SEHNR and CDR2 FQNEAQ (reference sequence). The CDR3 length is 15 residues. V lost 5 bases to trimming and J lost 7 bases; unmatched junction nucleotides: 6. The CDR3 DNA reads as TGTGCCAGCAGCGATACCGGACAGGGGAATTCACCCCTCCACTTT. Residues: CASSDTGQGNSPLHF. The whole variable domain, filled in from reference TRBV7-9 and TRBJ1-6, reads DTGVSQNPRHKITKRGQNVTFRCDPISEHNRLYWYRQTLGQGPEFLTYFQNEAQLEKSRLLSDRFSAERPKGSFSTLEIQRTEQGDSAMYLCASSDTGQGNSPLHFGNGTRLTVT.

This CDR3 reads CASSLVGPGQGKETQYF. As DNA, the CDR3 is TGTGCCAGCAGCTTAGTGGGTCCGGGACAGGGAAAAGAGACCCAGTACTTC. J is TRBJ2-5 and V is TRBV11-2, with 9 bases identical to TRBD1. The V gene's germline CDR1 is SGHAT and CDR2 FQNNGV. This CDR3 spans 17 amino acids. V lost 1 base, J lost 3 bases, and 9 bases stayed unmatched.

V is TRBV7-2 and J is TRBJ1-6, with D possibly being TRBD1 (6 bases). V lost 4 bases and J lost 6, with 13 bases in between. The CDR3 has 15 amino acids. Germline values: CDR1 SGHTA, CDR2 FQGNSA. The CDR3 DNA sequence: TGTGCCAGCAGCTCGGACAGCGGCAGTAATTCACCCCTCCACTTT. This translates into CASSSDSGSNSPLHF.

The chain is built from TRBV10-3 and TRBJ2-3; 8 positions match TRBD1. CDR3 length: 15 residues. CDR1 is ENHRY and CDR2 is SYGVKD in the germline V gene. After removal of 11 bases from V and 1 base from J, the junction contained 11 bases not matched to a gene. In DNA, the CDR3 is TGTGCCTCTAATTCAGGGGGCAGTGGCACAGATACGCAGTATTTT. Protein sequence: CASNSGGSGTDTQYF.

The table lists this clone with a few counts. The V and J genes are TRBV30 and TRBJ1-6; TRBD1 matches 7 bases. This CDR3 is 14 amino acids long. The V gene's germline CDR1 is GTSNPN and CDR2 SVGIG (reference sequence). After removal of 0 bases from V and 10 bases from J, the junction contained 6 bases not matched to a gene. CDR3 nucleotide sequence: TGTGCCTGGAGTGTACTGTCAGGGGGATCACCCCTCCACTTT. The encoded protein is CAWSVLSGGSPLHF. The variable domain in full, completed from reference TRBV30 and TRBJ1-6, reads SQTIHQWPATLVQPVGSPLSLECTVEGTSNPNLYWYRQAAGRGLQLLFYSVGIGQISSEVPQNLSASRPQDRQFILSSKKLLLSDSGFYLCAWSVLSGGSPLHFGNGTRLTVT.

The chain employs TRBV3-1 (or the pseudogene TRBV3-2) and TRBJ1-1; D might be TRBD1 (6 bases). The CDR3 is made up of 13 amino acids. CDR1 LGHDT and CDR2 YNNKEL come from the germline V gene (reference sequence). Trimming removed 4 bases from V and 7 bases from J, with 13 bases in between. CDR3 residues: CASSPQGPLEAFF. The CDR3 DNA is TGTGCCAGCAGCCCACAGGGACCCCTTGAAGCTTTCTTT.

V usage is TRBV6-2 or TRBV6-3 and J usage is TRBJ2-5; 8 bases fit TRBD1. Germline V gene data show CDR1 as MNHEY and CDR2 as SVGEGT. The V gene end was trimmed by 1 base and the J gene end by 5 bases; junction bases not matched to a gene: 3. This CDR3 has 14 residues. The DNA of the CDR3 is TGTGCCAGCAGTTACTTGACAGGGGTGGAGACCCAGTACTTC. Translated: CASSYLTGVETQYF.

The V gene is TRBV4-1, the J gene TRBJ2-1; perhaps TRBD2 as D (6 bases). The CDR3 has 16 amino acids. Looked up from germline, CDR1 is MGHRA and CDR2 is YSYEKL. The V end was cut by 4 bases, the J end by 5 bases, with 18 bases between. This CDR3 is CASSREIQRVDNEQFF. DNA of the CDR3: TGCGCCAGCAGCCGCGAAATCCAGCGGGTTGACAATGAGCAGTTCTTC.